A selection of T cell receptor beta chains follows, all from one sample in a study of cytotoxic CD8 clonotypes in ibrutinib-treated CLL. TCRdb's table, derived via immunoSEQ multiplex PCR, lists solely in-frame clones and lacks some. The sample yields about 36,000 clones, about 70% seen once. Sequences were derived from PBMCs, sampled at disease progression, from a patient treated with ibrutinib. Receptors originate from a human donor with chronic lymphocytic leukemia. The CDR3 runs from the conserved cysteine through the conserved F or W. D genes are given only for firm matches. Rows give clone size only sometimes, using once, few, many, or a class for an expanded clone.

j_call	d_call	clone_size	cdr3_length	v_call	cdr3_nt	cdr3_aa
TRBJ1-6	TRBD1	.	14	TRBV2	TGTGCCAGCAGGGGGACAGGGGTACAATCACCCCTCCACTTT	CASRGTGVQSPLHF
TRBJ1-6	.	.	14	TRBV5-8	TGTGCCAGCAGCTTGGGGACAGTGAATTCACCCCTCCACTTT	CASSLGTVNSPLHF
TRBJ1-2	.	.	14	TRBV5-4	TGTGCCAGCAGCTTGGGCCAGGGCATGAATGGCTACACCTTC	CASSLGQGMNGYTF
TRBJ2-2	TRBD2	.	13	TRBV29-1	TGCAGCGTACTAGCGGGGGTTGGCGGGGAGCTGTTTTTT	CSVLAGVGGELFF
TRBJ2-3	.	.	15	TRBV27	TGTGCCAGCAGTCTGGTGGGGGCCCCCACAGATACGCAGTATTTT	CASSLVGAPTDTQYF
TRBJ1-6	.	.	15	TRBV19	TGTGCCAGTAGTATAGACCTTGAGAGAGGGGTACCCCTCCACTTT	CASSIDLERGVPLHF
TRBJ1-1	TRBD1	once	14	TRBV5-1	TGCGCCAGCAGCTGGACAGGAGAGAACACTGAAGCTTTCTTT	CASSWTGENTEAFF
TRBJ2-7	TRBD1	once	13	TRBV19	TGTGCCAGTAGTATTACAGGGGGCTACGAGCAGTACTTC	CASSITGGYEQYF
TRBJ2-7	.	large	15	TRBV11-2	TGTGCCAGCAGCCCCAGGGGGGGGGCTTCCTACGAGCAGTACTTC	CASSPRGGASYEQYF
TRBJ1-1	.	.	13	TRBV14	TGTGCCAGCAGCCAAGATCCCGACACTGAAGCTTTCTTT	CASSQDPDTEAFF
TRBJ1-5	.	few	15	TRBV19	TGTGCCAGTAGTATAGCTGCAGGGATCCGTCAGCCCCAGCATTTT	CASSIAAGIRQPQHF
TRBJ1-2	TRBD1	.	18	TRBV11-2	TGTGCCAGCAGAAACAGTGGAGACAGGGGAGGAAGTGCCTATGGCTACACCTTC	CASRNSGDRGGSAYGYTF
TRBJ2-1	.	few	15	TRBV7-6	TGTGCCAGCAGCCAAGACCCAGACCCTTACAATGAGCAGTTCTTC	CASSQDPDPYNEQFF
TRBJ1-1	TRBD1	.	15	TRBV28	TGTGCCAGCAGTCACGAACCGGGACAGGGGGGTGAAGCTTTCTTT	CASSHEPGQGGEAFF
TRBJ1-2	.	.	13	TRBV13	TGTGCCAGCAGCTTAAGCGGGAACTATGGCTACACCTTC	CASSLSGNYGYTF
TRBJ1-2	.	.	13	TRBV25-1	TGTGCCAGCAGTTGGAAGAGTGACTCGGGCTACACCTTC	CASSWKSDSGYTF
TRBJ1-5	TRBD1	.	15	TRBV4-1	TGCGCCAGCAGCCAAGACGACAGGGTCGGGCAGCCCCAGCATTTT	CASSQDDRVGQPQHF
TRBJ1-1	.	.	13	TRBV5-6	TGTGCCAGCAGCCGGGCGGGGGGCACTGAAGCTTTCTTT	CASSRAGGTEAFF
TRBJ1-6	TRBD1	few	14	TRBV2	TGTGCCAGCATGGGGACAGCTTATAATTCACCCCTCCACTTT	CASMGTAYNSPLHF
TRBJ2-7	TRBD1	.	15	TRBV6-5	TGTGCCAGCAGCCAAGGGGACAGTAAGATCTACGAGCAGTACTTC	CASSQGDSKIYEQYF
TRBJ2-5	TRBD2	few	15	TRBV15	TGTGCTACCGGGGCTAGCGGGAAATTGGAAGAGACCCAGTACTTC	CATGASGKLEETQYF
TRBJ2-7	.	.	14	TRBV5-6	TGTGCCAGCAGCGAAGGGACGGGCACCTACGAGCAGTACTTC	CASSEGTGTYEQYF
TRBJ1-5	.	.	14	TRBV10-2	TGCGCCAGCAGTGGAATCGGTAGCAATCAGCCCCAGCATTTT	CASSGIGSNQPQHF
TRBJ1-6	.	once	14	TRBV27	TGTGCCAGCAGCGGAGGGTGGGTTAATTCACCCCTCCACTTT	CASSGGWVNSPLHF
TRBJ2-2	TRBD1	.	13	TRBV14	TGTGCCAGCAGCCGGCAGGGGGCCGGGGAGCTGTTTTTT	CASSRQGAGELFF
TRBJ1-2	TRBD1	.	16	TRBV19	TGTGCCAGTAGTCCGAGTCCCGGGACAGGGGGCGGTGGCTACACCTTC	CASSPSPGTGGGGYTF
TRBJ2-6	.	.	13	TRBV10-1	TGCGCCAGCAGTGAAACAGGGCTAAACGTCCTGACTTTC	CASSETGLNVLTF
TRBJ1-1	.	medium-sized	14	TRBV7-9	TGTGCCAGCAGCACCCCCCCTCATGACACTGAAGCTTTCTTT	CASSTPPHDTEAFF
TRBJ1-1	.	.	14	TRBV4-2	TGTGCCAGCAGCCAAGACCGGTCGAACACTGAAGCTTTCTTT	CASSQDRSNTEAFF
TRBJ1-2	TRBD1	.	14	TRBV5-1	TGCGCCAGCAGCGCAGGACAGGGGCTCTATGGCTACACCTTC	CASSAGQGLYGYTF
TRBJ2-5	TRBD2	.	16	TRBV11-2	TGTGCCAGCAGCCGTTCTTTCGGGGGGAAGCAAGAGACCCAGTACTTC	CASSRSFGGKQETQYF
TRBJ1-4	.	few	15	TRBV2	TGTGCCAGCAGTTCCCGGGACACTGTTAATGAAAAACTGTTTTTT	CASSSRDTVNEKLFF
TRBJ1-5	.	.	16	TRBV5-1	TGCGCCAGCAGCTTGGAAGGGTCTGGGGGCAATCAGCCCCAGCATTTT	CASSLEGSGGNQPQHF
TRBJ2-7	.	.	14	TRBV5-1	TGCGCCAGCAGCCCCCAGGTATATTCCCACGAGCAGTACTTC	CASSPQVYSHEQYF